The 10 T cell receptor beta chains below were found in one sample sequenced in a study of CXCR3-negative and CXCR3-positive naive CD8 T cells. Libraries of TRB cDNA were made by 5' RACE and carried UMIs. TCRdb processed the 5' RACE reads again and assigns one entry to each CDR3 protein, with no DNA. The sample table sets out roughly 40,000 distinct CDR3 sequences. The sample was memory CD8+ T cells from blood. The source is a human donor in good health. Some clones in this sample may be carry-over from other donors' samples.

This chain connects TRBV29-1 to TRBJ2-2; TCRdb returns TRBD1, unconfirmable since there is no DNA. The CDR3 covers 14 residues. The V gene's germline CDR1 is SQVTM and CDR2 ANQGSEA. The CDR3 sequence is CSATGQPNTGELFF.

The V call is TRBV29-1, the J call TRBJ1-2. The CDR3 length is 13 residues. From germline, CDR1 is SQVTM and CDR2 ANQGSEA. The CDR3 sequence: CSIRREKTYGYTF.

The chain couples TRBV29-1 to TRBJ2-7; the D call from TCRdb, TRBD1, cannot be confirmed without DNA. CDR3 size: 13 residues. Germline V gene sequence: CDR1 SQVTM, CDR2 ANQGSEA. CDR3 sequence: CSVETGGGYEQYF.

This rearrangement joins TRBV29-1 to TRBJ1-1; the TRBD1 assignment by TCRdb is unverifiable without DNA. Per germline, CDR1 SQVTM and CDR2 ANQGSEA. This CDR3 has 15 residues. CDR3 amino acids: CSVVGTGGRYTEAFF.

Here the CDR3 reads CASSLLQAIEAFF. The chain recombines TRBV7-9 with TRBJ1-1; TCRdb reports TRBD1, a call that lacks DNA to check it against. The germline CDR1 and CDR2 sequences are SEHNR and FQNEAQ (reference sequence). This CDR3 is built from 13 residues. The whole variable domain, remainder taken from reference TRBV7-9 and TRBJ1-1, is DTGVSQNPRHKITKRGQNVTFRCDPISEHNRLYWYRQTLGQGPEFLTYFQNEAQLEKSRLLSDRFSAERPKGSFSTLEIQRTEQGDSAMYLCASSLLQAIEAFFGQGTRLTVV.

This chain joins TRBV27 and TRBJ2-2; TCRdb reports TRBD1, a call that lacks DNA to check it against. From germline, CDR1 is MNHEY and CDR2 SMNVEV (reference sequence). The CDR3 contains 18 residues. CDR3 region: CASSLWNWDRRSTGELFF.

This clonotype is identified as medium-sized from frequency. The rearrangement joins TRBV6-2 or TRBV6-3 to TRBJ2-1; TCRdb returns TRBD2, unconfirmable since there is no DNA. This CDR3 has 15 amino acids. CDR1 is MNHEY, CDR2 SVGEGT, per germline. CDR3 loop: CASSYTHEGGNEQFF.

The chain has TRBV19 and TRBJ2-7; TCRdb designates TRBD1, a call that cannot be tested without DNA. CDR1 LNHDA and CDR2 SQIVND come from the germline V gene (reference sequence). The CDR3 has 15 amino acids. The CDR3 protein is CASSIRGQGSYEQYF.

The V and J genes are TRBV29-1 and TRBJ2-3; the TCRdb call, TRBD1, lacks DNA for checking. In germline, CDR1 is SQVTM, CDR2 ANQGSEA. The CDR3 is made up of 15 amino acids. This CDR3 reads CSVPMGGPDTDTQYF.

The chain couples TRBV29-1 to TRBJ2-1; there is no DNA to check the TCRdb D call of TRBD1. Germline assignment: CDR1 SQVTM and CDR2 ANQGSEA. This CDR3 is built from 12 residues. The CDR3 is CSVSGEKGEQFF.